This T cell receptor beta chain was sequenced during a study of vaccination effects on CD4 cells after COVID-19. General study results and limits: Late after vaccination, infection- and vaccine-induced clones showed marked clonal contraction.

The CDR3 totals 14 residues. Germline CDR1 is MNHNY and CDR2 is SVGAGI (reference sequence). Trimming took 6 bases from V and 9 from J, leaving 18 bases between them. This clone occurred a few times. The target antigen is unknown. The ViraFEST assay expanded antigen-specific CD4+ T cells with viral peptide pools before sequencing. On day 10 of culture, CD4+ T cells were separated out. Recipients of the vaccine had no prior SARS-CoV-2 infection and negative nucleocapsid antibodies. Two million PBMC were seeded per well and grown in the presence of about 10 IU/ml IL-2 and approximately 11 ug/ml peptides. A half-volume exchange with IL-2 medium occurred on days 3 and 7. TCRdb keeps only in-frame clones here, not all; method: immunoSEQ multiplex PCR. The repertoire includes tens of thousands of clones, roughly 70% of them detected once, and around 18% sits in the top ten.

The V and J genes are TRBV6-6 and TRBJ1-5; D is uncertain. This specimen consisted of CD4+ T cells from PBMCs cultured with SARS-CoV-2 spike peptides, obtained before COVID-19 vaccination. The TCR comes from a human donor who received a COVID-19 vaccine. CDR3 sequence (DNA): TGTGCCAGCAGCGCCGGGTCTACTGTTAGGCCCCAGCATTTT. It is translated as CASSAGSTVRPQHF.